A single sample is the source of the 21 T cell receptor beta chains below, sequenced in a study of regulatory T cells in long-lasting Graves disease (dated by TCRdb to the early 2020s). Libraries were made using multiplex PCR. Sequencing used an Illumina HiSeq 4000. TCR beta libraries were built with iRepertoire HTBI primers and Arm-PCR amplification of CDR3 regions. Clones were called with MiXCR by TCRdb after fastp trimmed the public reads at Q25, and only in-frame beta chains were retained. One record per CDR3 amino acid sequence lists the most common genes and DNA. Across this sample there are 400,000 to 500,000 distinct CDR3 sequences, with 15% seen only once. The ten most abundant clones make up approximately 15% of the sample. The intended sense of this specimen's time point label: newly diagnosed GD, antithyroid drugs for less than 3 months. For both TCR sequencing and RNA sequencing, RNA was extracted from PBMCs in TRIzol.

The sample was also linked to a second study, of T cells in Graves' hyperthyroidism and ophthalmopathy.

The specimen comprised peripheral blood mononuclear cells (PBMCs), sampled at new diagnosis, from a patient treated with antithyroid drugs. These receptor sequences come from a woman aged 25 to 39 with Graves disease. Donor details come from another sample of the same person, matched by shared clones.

The CDR3 loop is CASSTRDTGELFF. For the CDR3, the DNA is TGTGCCAGCAGTACCCGAGACACCGGGGAGCTGTTTTTT. This chain joins TRBV6-2 or TRBV6-3 and TRBJ2-2; D gene unclear. Germline V gene lookup returns CDR1 MNHEY and CDR2 SVGEGT. CDR3 length: 13 amino acids. The V end lost 5 bases, the J end lost 3 bases, and 7 bases lay between the germline ends.

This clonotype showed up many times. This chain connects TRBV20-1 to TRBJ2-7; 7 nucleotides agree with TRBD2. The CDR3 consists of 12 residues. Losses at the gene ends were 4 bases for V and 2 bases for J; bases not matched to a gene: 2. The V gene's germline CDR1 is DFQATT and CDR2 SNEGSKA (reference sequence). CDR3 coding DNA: TGCAGTGCTACTAGCGGAACCTACGAGCAGTACTTC. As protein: CSATSGTYEQYF.

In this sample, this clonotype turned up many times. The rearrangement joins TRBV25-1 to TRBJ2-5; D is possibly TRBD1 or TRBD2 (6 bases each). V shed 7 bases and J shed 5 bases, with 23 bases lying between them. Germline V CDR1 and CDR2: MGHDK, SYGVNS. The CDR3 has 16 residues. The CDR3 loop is CASTNHGGGRGETQYF. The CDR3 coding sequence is TGTGCCAGCACCAACCACGGTGGGGGGCGCGGGGAGACCCAGTACTTC.

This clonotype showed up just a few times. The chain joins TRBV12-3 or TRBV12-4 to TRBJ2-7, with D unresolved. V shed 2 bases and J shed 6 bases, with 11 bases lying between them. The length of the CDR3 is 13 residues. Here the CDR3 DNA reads TGTGCCAGCAGTTTAAACGACTGGCTCGAGCAGTACTTC. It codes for CASSLNDWLEQYF.

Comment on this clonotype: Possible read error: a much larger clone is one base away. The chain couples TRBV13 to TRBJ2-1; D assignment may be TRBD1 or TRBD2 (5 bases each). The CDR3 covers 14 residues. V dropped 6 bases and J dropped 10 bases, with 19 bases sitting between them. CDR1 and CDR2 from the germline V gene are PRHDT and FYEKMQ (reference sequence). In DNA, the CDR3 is TGTGCCAGCAGTCCCGGGACCTCAACCTACGAGCAGTTCTTC. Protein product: CASSPGTSTYEQFF.

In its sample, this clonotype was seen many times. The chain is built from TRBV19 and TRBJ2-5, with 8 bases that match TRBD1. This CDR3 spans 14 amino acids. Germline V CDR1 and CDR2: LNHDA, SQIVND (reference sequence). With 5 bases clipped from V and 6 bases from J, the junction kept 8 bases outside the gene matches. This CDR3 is CASSPQGARQTQYF. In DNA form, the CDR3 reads TGTGCCAGTAGTCCGCAGGGGGCACGGCAGACCCAGTACTTC.

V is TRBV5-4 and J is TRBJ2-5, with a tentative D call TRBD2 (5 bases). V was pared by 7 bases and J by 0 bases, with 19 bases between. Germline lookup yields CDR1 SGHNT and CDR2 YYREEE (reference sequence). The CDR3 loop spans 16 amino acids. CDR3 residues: CASLRDGPTYQETQYF. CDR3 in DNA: TGTGCCAGCCTTCGGGATGGACCAACTTACCAAGAGACCCAGTACTTC.

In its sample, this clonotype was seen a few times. CDR3 protein: CASSAKRDTDTQYF. CDR3 DNA sequence: TGTGCCAGCAGCGCTAAGCGAGATACAGATACGCAGTATTTT. This chain links TRBV9 with TRBJ2-3; no definite D call. V lost 3 bases and J 3 bases, leaving 11 bases between the germline ends. CDR1 SGDLS and CDR2 YYNGEE come from the germline V gene. The CDR3 has 14 amino acids.

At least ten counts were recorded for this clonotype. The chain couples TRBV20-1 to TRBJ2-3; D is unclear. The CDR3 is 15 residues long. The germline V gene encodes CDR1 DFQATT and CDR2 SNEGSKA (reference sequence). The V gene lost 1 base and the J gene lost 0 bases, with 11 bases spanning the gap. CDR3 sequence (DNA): TGCAGTGCTAGAGCTGACTCCACCAGCACAGATACGCAGTATTTT. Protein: CSARADSTSTDTQYF.

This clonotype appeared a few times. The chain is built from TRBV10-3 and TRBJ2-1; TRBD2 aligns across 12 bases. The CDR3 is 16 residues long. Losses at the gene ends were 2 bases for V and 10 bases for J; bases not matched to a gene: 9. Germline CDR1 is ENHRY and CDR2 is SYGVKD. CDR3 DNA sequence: TGTGCCATCAGTGAGGCTAGCGGGAGGGCCTTGGGCGAGCAGTTCTTC. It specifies CAISEASGRALGEQFF.

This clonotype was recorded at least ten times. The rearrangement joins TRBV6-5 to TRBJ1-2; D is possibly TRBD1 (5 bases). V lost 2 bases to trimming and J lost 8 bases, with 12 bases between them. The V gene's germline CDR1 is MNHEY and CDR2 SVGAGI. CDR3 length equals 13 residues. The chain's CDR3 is CASSYVAGDGYTF. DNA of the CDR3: TGTGCCAGCAGTTACGTAGCGGGGGACGGCTACACCTTC.

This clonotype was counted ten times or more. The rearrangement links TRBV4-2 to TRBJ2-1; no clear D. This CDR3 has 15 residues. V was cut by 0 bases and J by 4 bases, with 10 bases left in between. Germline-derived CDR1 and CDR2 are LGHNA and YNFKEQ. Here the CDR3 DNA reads TGTGCCAGCAGCCAAGATAACACGGTATACAATGAGCAGTTCTTC. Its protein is CASSQDNTVYNEQFF.

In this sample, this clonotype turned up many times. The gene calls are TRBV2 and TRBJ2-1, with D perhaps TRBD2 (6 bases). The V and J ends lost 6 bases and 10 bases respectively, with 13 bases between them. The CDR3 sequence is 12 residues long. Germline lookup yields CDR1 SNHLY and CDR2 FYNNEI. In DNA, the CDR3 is TGTGCCAGCAGGGGAGGAGTTGGAGAGCAGTTCTTC. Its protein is CASRGGVGEQFF.

CDR3 loop: CASSMLAGGLYEQYF. DNA of the CDR3: TGTGCCAGCAGCATGCTAGCGGGAGGGCTCTACGAGCAGTACTTC. The chain links TRBV7-9 to TRBJ2-7; 12 bases are shared with TRBD2. Germline values: CDR1 SEHNR, CDR2 FQNEAQ (reference sequence). V dropped 5 bases and J dropped 3; count of bases not matched to a gene: 5. This CDR3 contains 15 residues.

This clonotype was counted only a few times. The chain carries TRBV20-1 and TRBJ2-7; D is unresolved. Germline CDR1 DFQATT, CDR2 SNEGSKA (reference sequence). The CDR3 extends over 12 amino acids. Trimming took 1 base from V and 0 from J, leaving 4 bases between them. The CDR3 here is CSARATSYEQYF. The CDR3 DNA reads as TGCAGTGCTAGAGCAACCTCCTACGAGCAGTACTTC.

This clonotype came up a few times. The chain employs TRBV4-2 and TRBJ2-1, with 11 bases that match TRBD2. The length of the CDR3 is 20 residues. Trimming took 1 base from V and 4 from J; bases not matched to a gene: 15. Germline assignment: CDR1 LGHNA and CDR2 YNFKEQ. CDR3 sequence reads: CASSQVGTSGWRAGYNEQFF. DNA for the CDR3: TGTGCCAGCAGCCAAGTAGGGACTAGCGGTTGGAGGGCAGGGTACAATGAGCAGTTCTTC.

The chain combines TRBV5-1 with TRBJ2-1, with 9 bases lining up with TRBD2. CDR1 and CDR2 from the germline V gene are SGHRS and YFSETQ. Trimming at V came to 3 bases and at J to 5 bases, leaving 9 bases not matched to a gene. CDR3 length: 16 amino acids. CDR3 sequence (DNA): TGCGCCAGCAGCTCAGTCCTAGCGGGAAGGCACAATGAGCAGTTCTTC. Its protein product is CASSSVLAGRHNEQFF.

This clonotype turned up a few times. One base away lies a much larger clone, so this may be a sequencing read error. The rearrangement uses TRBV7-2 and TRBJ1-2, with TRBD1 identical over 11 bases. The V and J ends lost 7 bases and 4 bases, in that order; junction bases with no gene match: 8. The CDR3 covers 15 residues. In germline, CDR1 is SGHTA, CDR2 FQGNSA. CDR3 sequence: CASIAGTGGSYGYTF. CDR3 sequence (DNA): TGTGCCAGCATTGCTGGGACAGGGGGGAGCTATGGCTACACCTTC. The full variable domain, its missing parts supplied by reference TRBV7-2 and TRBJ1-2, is GAGVSQSPSNKVTEKGKDVELRCDPISGHTALYWYRQSLGQGLEFLIYFQGNSAPDKSGLPSDRFSAERTGGSVSTLTIQRTQQEDSAVYLCASIAGTGGSYGYTFGSGTRLTVV.

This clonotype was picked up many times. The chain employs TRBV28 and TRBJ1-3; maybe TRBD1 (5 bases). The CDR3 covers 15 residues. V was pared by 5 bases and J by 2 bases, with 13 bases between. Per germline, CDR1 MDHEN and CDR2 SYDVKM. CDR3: CASSGLGGTGNTIYF. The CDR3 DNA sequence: TGTGCCAGCAGTGGTCTTGGGGGAACTGGAAACACCATATATTTT.

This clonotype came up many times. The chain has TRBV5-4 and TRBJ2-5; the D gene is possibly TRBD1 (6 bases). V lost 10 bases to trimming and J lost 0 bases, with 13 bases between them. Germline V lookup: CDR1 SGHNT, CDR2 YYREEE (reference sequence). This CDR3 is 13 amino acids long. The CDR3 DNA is TGTGCCTCCTCAGGGGCCTACCAAGAGACCCAGTACTTC. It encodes CASSGAYQETQYF.

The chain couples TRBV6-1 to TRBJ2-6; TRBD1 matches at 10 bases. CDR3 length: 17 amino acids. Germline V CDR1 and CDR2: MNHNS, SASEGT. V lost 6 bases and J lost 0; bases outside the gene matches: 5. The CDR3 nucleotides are TGTGCCAGCAGGAGACAGGGGGCACACTCTGGGGCCAACGTCCTGACTTTC. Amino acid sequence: CASRRQGAHSGANVLTF.